These T cell receptor beta chains were read from a single sample in a study of blood T cells in healthy people across ages. TCRdb recomputed calls from the 5' RACE reads with MiXCR, one row per CDR3 protein. The data hold around 700,000 distinct CDR3 sequences, with around 25% observed a single time. These same data were also listed under a study on T cells of mothers and their children.

Sequencing was done on a sample of blood. These receptors came from a boy between 10 and 17 years old in good health. Both conserved end residues are part of each CDR3.

V	J	CDR3
TRBV29-1	TRBJ2-7	CSVEEEQAYEQYF
TRBV7-2	TRBJ2-3	CASSLTSGGTAGTDTQYF
TRBV6-1	TRBJ2-7	CASTPGQGARYYEQYF
TRBV29-1	TRBJ2-2	CSVFEETGELFF
TRBV24-1	-	CATSDPRQGHEQYF
TRBV12-3/TRBV12-4	TRBJ2-5	CASRDQTQETQYF
TRBV21-1	TRBJ1-4	CASSKRLAGGTNEKLFF
TRBV7-8	TRBJ1-1	CASSLVFGTGGLDTEAFF
TRBV29-1	-	CSVVFAQYNEQFF
TRBV15	TRBJ2-4	CATSKPGQGFSF
TRBV6-2/TRBV6-3	TRBJ2-4	CASSDSANIQYF
TRBV6-1	TRBJ2-7	CASSEVGPAYEQYF
TRBV20-1	TRBJ2-1	CSAMRDEQFF
TRBV29-1	TRBJ1-1	CSGGDFEAFF
TRBV28	TRBJ2-1	CASRHGLEQFF
TRBV2	-	CASRQTSGGNEQFF
TRBV7-2	TRBJ2-7	CASSRTSGGAVYEQYF
TRBV6-5	TRBJ2-3	CASSYLQGQDTDTQYF
TRBV4-1	TRBJ1-2	CASSQLIGNYGYTF
TRBV7-9	TRBJ2-5	CASSPQLAAFQETQYF
TRBV20-1	TRBJ2-1	CSARETSGEQFF
TRBV20-1	TRBJ2-7	CSATVGTSGRVRFGEQYF
TRBV5-1	TRBJ1-6	CASSLNPGSYNSPLHF
TRBV27	TRBJ1-4	CASSFYGEGEKLFF
TRBV20-1	TRBJ2-1	CSAKLAGVINYNEQFF